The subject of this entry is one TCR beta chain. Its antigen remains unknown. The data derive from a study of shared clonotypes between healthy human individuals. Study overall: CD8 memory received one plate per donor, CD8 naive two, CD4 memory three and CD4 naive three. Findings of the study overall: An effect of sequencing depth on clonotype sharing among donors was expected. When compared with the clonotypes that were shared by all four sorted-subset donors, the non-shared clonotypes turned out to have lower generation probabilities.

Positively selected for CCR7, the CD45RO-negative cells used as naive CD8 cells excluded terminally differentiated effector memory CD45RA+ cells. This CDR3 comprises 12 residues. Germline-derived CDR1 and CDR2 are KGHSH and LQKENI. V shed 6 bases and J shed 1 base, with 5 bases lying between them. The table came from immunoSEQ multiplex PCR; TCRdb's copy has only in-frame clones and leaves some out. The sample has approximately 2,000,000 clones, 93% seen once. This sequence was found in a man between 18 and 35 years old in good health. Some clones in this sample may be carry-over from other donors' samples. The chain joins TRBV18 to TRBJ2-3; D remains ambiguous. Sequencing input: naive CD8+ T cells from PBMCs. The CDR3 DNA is TGTGCCAGCTCCCGTGGCACAGATACGCAGTATTTT. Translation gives CASSRGTDTQYF.